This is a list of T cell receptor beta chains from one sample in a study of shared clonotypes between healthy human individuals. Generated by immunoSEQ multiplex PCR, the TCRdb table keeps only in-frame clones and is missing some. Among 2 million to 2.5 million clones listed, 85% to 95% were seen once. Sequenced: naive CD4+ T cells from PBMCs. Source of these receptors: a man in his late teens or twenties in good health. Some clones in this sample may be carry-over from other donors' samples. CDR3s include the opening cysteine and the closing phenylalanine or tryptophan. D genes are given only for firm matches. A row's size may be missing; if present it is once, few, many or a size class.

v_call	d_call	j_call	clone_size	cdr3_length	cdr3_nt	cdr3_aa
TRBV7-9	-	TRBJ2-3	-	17	TGTGCCAGCAGCTTAGGAGGGCGGCGGTTTAACACAGATACGCAGTATTTT	CASSLGGRRFNTDTQYF
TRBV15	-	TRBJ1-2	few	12	TGTGCCACCAGCGGGGGGATCTATGGCTACACCTTC	CATSGGIYGYTF
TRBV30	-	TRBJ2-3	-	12	TGTGCCTGGAGTAGACAGCCAGATACGCAGTATTTT	CAWSRQPDTQYF
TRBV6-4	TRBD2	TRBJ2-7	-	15	TGTGCCAGCAGTGCCGGGACTAGCGGATCCTACGAGCAGTACTTC	CASSAGTSGSYEQYF
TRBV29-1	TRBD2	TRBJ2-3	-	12	TGCAGCGTTCTACGGGGGGAGGATACGCAGTATTTT	CSVLRGEDTQYF
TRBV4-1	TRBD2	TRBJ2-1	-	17	TGCGCCAGCAGCCAACAACGCGGGACTAGGCGACCGGATGAGCAGTTCTTC	CASSQQRGTRRPDEQFF
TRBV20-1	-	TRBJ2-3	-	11	TGCAGTGCTAGAGATCCCCTTACGCAGTATTTT	CSARDPLTQYF
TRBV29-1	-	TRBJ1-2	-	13	TGCAGCGTTGTTCAGGGCTGGGACTATGGCTACACCTTC	CSVVQGWDYGYTF
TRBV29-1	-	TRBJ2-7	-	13	TGCAGCGTTGGCCGGGACGGGAACTACGAGCAGTACTTC	CSVGRDGNYEQYF
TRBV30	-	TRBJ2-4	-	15	TGTGCCTGGAGTGTCGGCCTTTTTGCCAAAAACATTCAGTACTTC	CAWSVGLFAKNIQYF
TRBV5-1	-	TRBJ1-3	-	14	TGCGCCAGCAGCCAGGACAGTAGTGTTGGCACCATATATTTT	CASSQDSSVGTIYF
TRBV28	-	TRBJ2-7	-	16	TGTGCCAGCAGTTTTAAGCGACAGTCCATCTCCTACGAGCAGTACTTC	CASSFKRQSISYEQYF
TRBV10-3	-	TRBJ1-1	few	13	TGTGCCCTTCGGACAGATATGAACACTGAAGCTTTCTTT	CALRTDMNTEAFF
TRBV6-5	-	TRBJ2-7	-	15	TGTGCCAGCAGTTACTCGGTATATAGAATCCACGAGCAGTACTTC	CASSYSVYRIHEQYF
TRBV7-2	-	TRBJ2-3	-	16	TGTGCCAGCTGCGCTGGAGCCGGAATGCACACAGATACGCAGTATTTT	CASCAGAGMHTDTQYF
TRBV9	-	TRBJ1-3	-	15	TGTGCCAGCAGCGTATCGGGACACATTGGAAACACCATATATTTT	CASSVSGHIGNTIYF
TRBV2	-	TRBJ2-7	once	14	TGTGCCAGCAGGCCCAGAGACGCTTCCTACGAGCAGTACTTC	CASRPRDASYEQYF
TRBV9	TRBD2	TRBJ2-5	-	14	TGTGCCAGCAGCCTGGGGCGGGAGGGAGAGACCCAGTACTTC	CASSLGREGETQYF
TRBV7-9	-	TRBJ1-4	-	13	TGTGCCAGCAGCCCGGGACGGAATGAAAAACTGTTTTTT	CASSPGRNEKLFF
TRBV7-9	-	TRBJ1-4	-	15	TGTGCCAGCAGCGTCGAGGGGGATATTGGTGAAAAACTGTTTTTT	CASSVEGDIGEKLFF
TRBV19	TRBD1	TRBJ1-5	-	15	TGTGCCAGTACCCCAGGACAGGGGGCGAATCAGCCCCAGCATTTT	CASTPGQGANQPQHF
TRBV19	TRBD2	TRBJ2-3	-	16	TGTGCCAGTAGCCATGATAGCGGGACTCGCACAGATACGCAGTATTTT	CASSHDSGTRTDTQYF
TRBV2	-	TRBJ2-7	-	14	TGTGCCAGCAGTGAGGGACTCTGGACCTACGAGCAGTACTTC	CASSEGLWTYEQYF
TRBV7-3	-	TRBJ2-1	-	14	TGTGCCAGCAGCTACGGGAGTAGGTACAATGAGCAGTTCTTC	CASSYGSRYNEQFF
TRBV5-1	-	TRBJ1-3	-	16	TGCGCCAGCAGCTTGGAGTTGCGGGACTCTGGAAACACCATATATTTT	CASSLELRDSGNTIYF
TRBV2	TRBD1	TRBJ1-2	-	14	TGTGCCAGCAGTGGGAGACAGGGAGCGTATGGCTACACCTTC	CASSGRQGAYGYTF
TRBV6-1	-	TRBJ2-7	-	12	TGTGCCAGCAGGAAGGTCTCCTACGAGCAGTACTTC	CASRKVSYEQYF
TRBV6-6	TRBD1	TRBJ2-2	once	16	TGTGCCAGCGGATCGGGACAGGGGGCGAACACCGGGGAGCTGTTTTTT	CASGSGQGANTGELFF